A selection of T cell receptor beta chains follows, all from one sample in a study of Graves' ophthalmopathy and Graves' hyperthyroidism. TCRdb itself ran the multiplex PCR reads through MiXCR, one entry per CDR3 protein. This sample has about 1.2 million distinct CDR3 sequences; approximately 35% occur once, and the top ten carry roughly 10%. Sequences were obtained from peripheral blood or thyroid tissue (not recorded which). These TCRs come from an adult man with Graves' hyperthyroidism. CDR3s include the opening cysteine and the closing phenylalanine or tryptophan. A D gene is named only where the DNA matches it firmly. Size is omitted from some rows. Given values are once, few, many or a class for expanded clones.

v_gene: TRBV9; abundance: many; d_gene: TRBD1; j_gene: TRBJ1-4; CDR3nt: TGTGCCAGCAGCCTGACAGGGCGAGGGGATGAAAAACTGTTTTTT; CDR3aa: CASSLTGRGDEKLFF
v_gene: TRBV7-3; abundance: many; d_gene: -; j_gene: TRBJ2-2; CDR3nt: TGTGCCAGCAGCTCAACGACCGGGACCGGGGAGCTGTTTTTT; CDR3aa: CASSSTTGTGELFF
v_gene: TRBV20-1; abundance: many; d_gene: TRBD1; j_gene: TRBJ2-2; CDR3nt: TGCAGTGCTAGGCGACAGGGGAACACCGGGGAGCTGTTTTTT; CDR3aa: CSARRQGNTGELFF
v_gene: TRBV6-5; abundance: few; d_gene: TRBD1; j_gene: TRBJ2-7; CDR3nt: TGTGCCAGCAGAATGACGGACAGGTTGGAGTACGAGCAGTACTTC; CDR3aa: CASRMTDRLEYEQYF
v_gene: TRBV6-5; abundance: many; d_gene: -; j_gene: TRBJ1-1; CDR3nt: TGTGCCAGCAGTTCCGCCCGGGAAGGCACTGAAGCTTTCTTT; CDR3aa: CASSSAREGTEAFF
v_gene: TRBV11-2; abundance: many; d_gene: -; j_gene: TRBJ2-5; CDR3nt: TGTGCCAGCAGTCCTCGCGACCGAGAGACCCAGTACTTC; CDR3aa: CASSPRDRETQYF
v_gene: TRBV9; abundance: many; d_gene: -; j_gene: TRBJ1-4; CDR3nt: TGTGCCAGCAGCGAGGGAGGGACTAATGAAAAACTGTTTTTT; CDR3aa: CASSEGGTNEKLFF
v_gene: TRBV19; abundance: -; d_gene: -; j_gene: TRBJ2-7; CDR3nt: TGTGCCAGTAGTATAGACAGGAGATCCTACGAGCAGTACTTC; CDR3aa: CASSIDRRSYEQYF
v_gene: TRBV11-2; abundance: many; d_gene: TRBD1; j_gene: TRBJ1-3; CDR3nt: TGTGCCAGCAGCTCCACAGGGGTGACCATATATTTT; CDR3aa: CASSSTGVTIYF
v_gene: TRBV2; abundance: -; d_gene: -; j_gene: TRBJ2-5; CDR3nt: TGTGCCAGCAGTGTCAGAGGGATGGAGACCCAGTACTTC; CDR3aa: CASSVRGMETQYF
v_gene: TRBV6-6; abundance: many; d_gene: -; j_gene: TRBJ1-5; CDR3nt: TGTGCCAGCAGCCCCCCAGGGGACAATCAGCCCCAGCATTTT; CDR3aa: CASSPPGDNQPQHF
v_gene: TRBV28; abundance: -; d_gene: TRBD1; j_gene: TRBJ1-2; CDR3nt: TGTGCCAGCAGTCCAGGGACAGGGGTGATCTATGGCTACACCTTC; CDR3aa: CASSPGTGVIYGYTF
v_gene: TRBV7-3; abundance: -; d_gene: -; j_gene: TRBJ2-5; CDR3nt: TGTGTCAGCAGCCAAGCAAGCGGAGTAGAGACCCAGTACTTC; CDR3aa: CVSSQASGVETQYF
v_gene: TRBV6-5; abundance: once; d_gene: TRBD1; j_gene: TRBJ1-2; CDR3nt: TGTGCCAGCACCCGAGGGGGGACAGGGCACTATGGCTACACCTTC; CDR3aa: CASTRGGTGHYGYTF
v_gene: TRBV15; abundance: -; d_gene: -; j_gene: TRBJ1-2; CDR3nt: TGTGCCACCTGCAGTGCTGTGGGACCGAACTATGGCTACACCTTC; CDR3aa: CATCSAVGPNYGYTF
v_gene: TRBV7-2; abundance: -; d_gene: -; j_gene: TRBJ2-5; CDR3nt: TGTGCCAGCAGCTGGGACGGGGGCGGCAATCAGCCCCAGTACTTC; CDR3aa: CASSWDGGGNQPQYF
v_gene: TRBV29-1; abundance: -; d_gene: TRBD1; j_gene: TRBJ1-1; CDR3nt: TGCAGCGTTGAAAAGATTGGGACAGGGTATTCGAAAAATGAAGCTTTCTTT; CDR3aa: CSVEKIGTGYSKNEAFF
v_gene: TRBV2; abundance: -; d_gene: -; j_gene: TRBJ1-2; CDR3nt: TGTGCCAGCAGTGTACGGGATACCCCAAGAGCTAACTATGGCTACACCTTC; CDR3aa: CASSVRDTPRANYGYTF
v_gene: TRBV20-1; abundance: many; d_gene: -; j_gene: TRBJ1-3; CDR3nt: TGCAGTGCTAGCTCCATGGACGGAAACACCATATATTTT; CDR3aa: CSASSMDGNTIYF
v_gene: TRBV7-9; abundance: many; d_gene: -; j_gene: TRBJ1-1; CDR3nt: TGTGCCAGCAGCTTACACGGGGATACTGAAGCTTTCTTT; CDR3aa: CASSLHGDTEAFF
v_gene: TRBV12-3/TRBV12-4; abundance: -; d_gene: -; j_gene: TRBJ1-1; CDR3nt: TGTGCCAGCACCCCCCCTGGGACGGGGAACACTGAAGCTTTCTTT; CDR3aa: CASTPPGTGNTEAFF
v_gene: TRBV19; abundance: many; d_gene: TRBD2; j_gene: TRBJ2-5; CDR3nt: TGTGCCAGTAGTATAACCGCGGGGGGCCAAGAGACCCAGTACTTC; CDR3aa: CASSITAGGQETQYF
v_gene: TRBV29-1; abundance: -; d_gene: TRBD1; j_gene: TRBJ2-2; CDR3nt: TGCAGCGTTGAAAGGACAGGGGTGGGCGGGGAGCTGTTTTTT; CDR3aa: CSVERTGVGGELFF
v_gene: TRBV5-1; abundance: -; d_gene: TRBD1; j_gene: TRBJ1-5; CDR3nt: TGCGCCAGCAGCGTGGGACAGGGGGGGAATCGCAATCAGCCCCAGCATTTT; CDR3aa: CASSVGQGGNRNQPQHF
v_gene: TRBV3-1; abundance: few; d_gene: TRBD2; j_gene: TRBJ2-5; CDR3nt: TGTGCCAGCAGCCAGCGCACTAGCGGCCCTGGGGAGACCCAGTACTTC; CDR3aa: CASSQRTSGPGETQYF
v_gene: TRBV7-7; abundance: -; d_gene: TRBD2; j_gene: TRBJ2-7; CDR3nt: TGTGCCAGCAGTCTAGTAGCGGGGAGGGCATCCTACGAGCAGTACTTC; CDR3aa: CASSLVAGRASYEQYF
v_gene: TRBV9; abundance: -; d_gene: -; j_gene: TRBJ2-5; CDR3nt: TGTGCCAGCTCAGCCCGGGGGACAGAAGAGACCCAGTACTTC; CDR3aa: CASSARGTEETQYF
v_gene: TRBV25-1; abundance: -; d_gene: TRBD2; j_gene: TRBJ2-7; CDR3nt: TGTGCTAGAGATCCGGGGGGAGGATACGAGCAGTACTTC; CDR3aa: CARDPGGGYEQYF
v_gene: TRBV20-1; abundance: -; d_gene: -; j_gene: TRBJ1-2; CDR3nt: TGCAGTGCTGCGGACGGGACGACTACTTATGGCTACACCTTC; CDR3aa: CSAADGTTTYGYTF
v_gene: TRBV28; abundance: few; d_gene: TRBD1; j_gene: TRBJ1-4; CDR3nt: TGTGCCAGCAGTTCCGGACAGGGGGAAAAACTGTTTTTT; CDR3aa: CASSSGQGEKLFF
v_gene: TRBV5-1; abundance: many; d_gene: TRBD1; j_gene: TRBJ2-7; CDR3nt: TGCGCCAGCAGCTTGGATGCAGGGGGAACCCCCTACGAGCAGTACTTC; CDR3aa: CASSLDAGGTPYEQYF
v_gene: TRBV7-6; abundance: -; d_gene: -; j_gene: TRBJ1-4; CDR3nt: TGTGCCAGCAGCAAGACAGGTAGCGGTGAAAAACTGTTTTTT; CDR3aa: CASSKTGSGEKLFF
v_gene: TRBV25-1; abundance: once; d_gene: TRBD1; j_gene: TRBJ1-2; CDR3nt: TGTGCCAGCGACAGGGTGGGGATAGTCGATGGCTACACCTTC; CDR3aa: CASDRVGIVDGYTF
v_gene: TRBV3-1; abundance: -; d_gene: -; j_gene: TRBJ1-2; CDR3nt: TGTGCCAGCAGCCGGGAGGGGCTCTTCTATGGCTACACCTTC; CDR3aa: CASSREGLFYGYTF
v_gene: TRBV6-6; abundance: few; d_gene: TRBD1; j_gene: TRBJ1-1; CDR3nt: TGTGCCAGCTACTGGGGGACAGGGTACGCTGAAGCTTTCTTT; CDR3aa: CASYWGTGYAEAFF
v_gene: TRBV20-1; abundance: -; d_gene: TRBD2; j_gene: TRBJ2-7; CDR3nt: TGCAGTTCCCGAAAAGGGACTAGCGGGAGTGTGGGCACAGATACGCAGTACTTC; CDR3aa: CSSRKGTSGSVGTDTQYF
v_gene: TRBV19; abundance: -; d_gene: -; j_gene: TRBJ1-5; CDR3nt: TGTGCCAGTAGTAGAACCGGGACGGATAATTATCAGCCCCAGCATTTT; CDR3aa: CASSRTGTDNYQPQHF
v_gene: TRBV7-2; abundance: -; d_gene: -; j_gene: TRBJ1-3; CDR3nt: TGTGCCAGCAGCCGAGCCGGGCACAGCCGTTCTGGAAACACCATATATTTT; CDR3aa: CASSRAGHSRSGNTIYF
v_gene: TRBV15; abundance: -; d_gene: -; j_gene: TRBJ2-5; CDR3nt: TGTGCCACCAGCAGAGAGATTGGGGCCGAGGTAGAGACCCAGTACTTC; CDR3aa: CATSREIGAEVETQYF
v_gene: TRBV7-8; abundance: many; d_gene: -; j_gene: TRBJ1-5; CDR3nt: TGTGCCAGCAGCTTTTATGGCAATCAGCCCCAGCATTTT; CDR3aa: CASSFYGNQPQHF
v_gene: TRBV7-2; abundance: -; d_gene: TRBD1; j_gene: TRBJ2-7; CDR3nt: TGTGCCAGCAGCTTAGAGGGGGCCCAGCCCTACGAGCAGTACTTC; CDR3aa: CASSLEGAQPYEQYF
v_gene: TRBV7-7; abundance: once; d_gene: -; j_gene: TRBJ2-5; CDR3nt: TGTGCCAGCAGCTTGGTCGCCAGGGGAGAGACCCAGTACTTC; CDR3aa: CASSLVARGETQYF
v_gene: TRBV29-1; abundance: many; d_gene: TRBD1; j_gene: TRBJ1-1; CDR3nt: TGCAGCGCAGAGACAGGGATCGGGAACACTGAAGCTTTCTTT; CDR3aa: CSAETGIGNTEAFF
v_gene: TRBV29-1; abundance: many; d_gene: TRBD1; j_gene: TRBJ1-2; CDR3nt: TGCAGCGCCCCGGACAGGGCGGCTGGCTACACCTTC; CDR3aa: CSAPDRAAGYTF
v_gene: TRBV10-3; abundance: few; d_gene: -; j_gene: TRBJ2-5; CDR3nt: TGTGCCAGCAGTGAATGGGAAACGGGGGAGACCCAGTACTTC; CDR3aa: CASSEWETGETQYF
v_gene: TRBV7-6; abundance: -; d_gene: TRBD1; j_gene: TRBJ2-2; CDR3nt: TGTGCCAGCAGCTTAGCGGGACAGGGGGCGCCCGGGGAGCTGTTTTTT; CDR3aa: CASSLAGQGAPGELFF
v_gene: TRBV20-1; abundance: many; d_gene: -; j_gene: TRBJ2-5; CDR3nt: TGCAGTGCTAGAGAATTCAGACAGGGAGGGGAGACCCAGTACTTC; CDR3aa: CSAREFRQGGETQYF
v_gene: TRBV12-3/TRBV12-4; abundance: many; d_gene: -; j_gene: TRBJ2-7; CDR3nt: TGTGCCAGCAGTCCGACGGGACCTGGCGAGCAGTACTTC; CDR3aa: CASSPTGPGEQYF
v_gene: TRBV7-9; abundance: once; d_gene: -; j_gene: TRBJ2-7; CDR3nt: TGTGCCAGCAGCGCGACACTGGGGGAGCAGTACTTC; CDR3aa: CASSATLGEQYF
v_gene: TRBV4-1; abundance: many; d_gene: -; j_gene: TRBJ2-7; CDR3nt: TGCGCCAGCAGCCAAGTTGGGGGGTACGAGCAGTACTTC; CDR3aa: CASSQVGGYEQYF
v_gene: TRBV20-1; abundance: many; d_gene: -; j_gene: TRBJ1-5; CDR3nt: TGCAGTGCTAAATGGGTCGAGGGGACCCAGCATTTT; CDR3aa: CSAKWVEGTQHF
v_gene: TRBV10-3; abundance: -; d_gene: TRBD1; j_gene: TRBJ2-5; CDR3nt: TGTGCCAGCAGTGACTGGGACAGTCCATCGGTTAAGACCCAGTACTTC; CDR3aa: CASSDWDSPSVKTQYF
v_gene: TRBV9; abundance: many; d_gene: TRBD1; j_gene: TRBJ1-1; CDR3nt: TGTGCCAGCAGCGCCCGTCAGGGGGCTGAGGCTGAAGCTTTCTTT; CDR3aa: CASSARQGAEAEAFF
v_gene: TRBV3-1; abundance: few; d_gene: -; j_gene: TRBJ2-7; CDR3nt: TGTGCCAGCAGTCCTGGAGAGATAAGCTCCTACGAGCAGTACTTC; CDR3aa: CASSPGEISSYEQYF
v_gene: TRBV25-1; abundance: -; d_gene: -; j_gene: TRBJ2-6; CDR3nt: TGTGCCAGCTCACCTCGTAGTGTGACAGGTCTCTCTGGGGCCAACGTCCTGACTTTC; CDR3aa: CASSPRSVTGLSGANVLTF
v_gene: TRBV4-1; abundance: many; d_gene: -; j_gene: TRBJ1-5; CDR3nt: TGCGCCAGCAGCCAAGATAGGCGTTACAATCAGCCCCAGCATTTT; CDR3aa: CASSQDRRYNQPQHF
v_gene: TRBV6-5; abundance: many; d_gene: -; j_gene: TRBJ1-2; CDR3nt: TGTGCCAGCAGGTTCCAATATGGCTACACCTTC; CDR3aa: CASRFQYGYTF